This T cell receptor beta chain came from a study of OX40 agonist ivuxolimab in advanced cancers. About the study: Patients were treated with intravenous ivuxolimab, dosed at 0.01 to 10 mg/kg and infused every 2 weeks.

This CDR3 spans 15 amino acids. The ends lost 1 base at V and 2 bases at J; junction bases unmatched: 2. The germline V gene has CDR1 LNHNV and CDR2 YYDKDF (reference sequence). This table comes from immunoSEQ multiplex PCR, and its TCRdb copy is limited to in-frame clones, with some not included. This table holds 13,000 to 15,000 clones, about 89% found once. In regard to this clone: The antigen is undetermined.

Autoimmune disease history or systemic immunosuppression led to patient exclusion. General study points: With doses of 0.1-3.0 mg/kg, partial responders showed among the lowest clonal expansion.

This chain uses TRBV15 with TRBJ2-3, with 8 bases that match TRBD2. The sequence came from an adult with an advanced solid tumor such as melanoma, head and neck, liver or kidney cancer. Sample: CD4+ or CD8+ T cells sorted from blood, taken in a trial of the OX40 agonist ivuxolimab. The CDR3 sequence is CATSRVSGNTDTQYF. In nucleotides, the CDR3 is TGTGCCACCAGCAGAGTTAGCGGGAACACAGATACGCAGTATTTT. Full variable domain (outside the CDR3, taken from reference TRBV15 and TRBJ2-3): DAMVIQNPRYQVTQFGKPVTLSCSQTLNHNVMYWYQQKSSQAPKLLFHYYDKDFNNEADTPDNFQSRRPNTSFCFLDIRSPGLGDTAMYLCATSRVSGNTDTQYFGPGTRLTVL.